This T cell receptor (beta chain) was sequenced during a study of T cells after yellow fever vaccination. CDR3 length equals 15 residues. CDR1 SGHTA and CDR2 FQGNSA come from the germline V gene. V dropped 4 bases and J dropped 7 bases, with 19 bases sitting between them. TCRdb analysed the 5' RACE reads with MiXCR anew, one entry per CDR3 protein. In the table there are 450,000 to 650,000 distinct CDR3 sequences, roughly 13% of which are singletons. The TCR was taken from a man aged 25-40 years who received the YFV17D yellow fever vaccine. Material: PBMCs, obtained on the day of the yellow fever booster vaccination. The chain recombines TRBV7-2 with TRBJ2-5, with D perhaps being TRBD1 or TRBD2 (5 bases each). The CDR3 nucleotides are TGTGCCAGCAGCTCCCGGGACGAACGGTGGGGGACCCAGTACTTC. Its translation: CASSSRDERWGTQYF.